This T cell receptor beta chain stems from a study of T cell changes during pregnancy in multiple sclerosis. This CDR3 is 11 amino acids long. Germline V CDR1 and CDR2: SQVTM, ANQGSEA. V dropped 4 bases and J dropped 4 bases, with 7 bases sitting between them. Produced via immunoSEQ multiplex PCR; TCRdb's table is partial and in-frame only. This table holds approximately 80,000 clones, 94% found once. The chain links TRBV29-1 to TRBJ1-2; D gene unclear. Sequenced material: peripheral blood, taken in the third trimester of pregnancy. The sequence was collected from a female donor with multiple sclerosis, enrolled in a pregnancy study. CDR3 nucleotide sequence: TGCAGCGTTGCCGGGGTCTATGGCTACACCTTC. Its protein is CSVAGVYGYTF.